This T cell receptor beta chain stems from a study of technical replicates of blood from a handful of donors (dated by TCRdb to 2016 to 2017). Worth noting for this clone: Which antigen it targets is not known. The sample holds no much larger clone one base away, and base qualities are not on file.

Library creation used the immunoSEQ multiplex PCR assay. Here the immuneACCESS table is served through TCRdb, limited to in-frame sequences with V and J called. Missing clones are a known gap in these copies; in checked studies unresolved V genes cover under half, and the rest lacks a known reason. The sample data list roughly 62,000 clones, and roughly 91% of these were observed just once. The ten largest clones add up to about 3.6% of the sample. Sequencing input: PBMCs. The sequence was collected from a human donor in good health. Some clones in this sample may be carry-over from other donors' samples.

For the CDR3, the sequence is CAWTWGDGYYEQYF. The DNA sequence reads TGTGCCTGGACTTGGGGGGACGGATACTACGAGCAGTACTTC. The chain is assembled from TRBV30 and TRBJ2-7; TRBD2 is a possible D gene, resting on 6 matching bases. CDR1 is given as GTSNPN and CDR2 as SVGIG, both from the germline V gene (reference sequence). From cysteine to phenylalanine, the CDR3 is 14 amino acids long. Only the CDR3 portion is preserved as DNA: 42 bases, with reading frame beginning at the first base. At the junction V is shortened by 4 bases and J by 3 bases, with 16 bases in between.